This TCR beta chain was documented in a study of CD8 T cells in Susac syndrome. RNA totalling roughly 0.5 to 1 ug underwent reverse transcription with random hexamers. Across 54 Vbeta and 13 Jbeta, TCR beta CDR3 was amplified with immunoSEQ multiplex PCR. One entry per CDR3 protein, called by TCRdb with MiXCR from the immunoSEQ multiplex PCR reads. The data show about 300,000 distinct CDR3 sequences, 70% to 90% seen once. CD8+ and CD4+ blood T cells underwent TCR beta sequencing. The CD8+ and CD4+ T cells were isolated magnetically using a negative isolation approach, whereas the TEMRA cells were enriched by FACS. The source material was CD8+ T cells from PBMCs. The clonotype originates from a human donor with multiple sclerosis.

CDR3 region: CSASLLQNTEAFF. CDR3 bases: TGCAGTGCTAGCCTATTACAGAACACTGAAGCTTTCTTT. The chain has TRBV20-1 and TRBJ1-1; D call uncertain. The germline V gene has CDR1 DFQATT and CDR2 SNEGSKA (reference sequence). This CDR3 spans 13 amino acids. V was clipped by 3 bases and J by 1 base, with 9 bases between them.